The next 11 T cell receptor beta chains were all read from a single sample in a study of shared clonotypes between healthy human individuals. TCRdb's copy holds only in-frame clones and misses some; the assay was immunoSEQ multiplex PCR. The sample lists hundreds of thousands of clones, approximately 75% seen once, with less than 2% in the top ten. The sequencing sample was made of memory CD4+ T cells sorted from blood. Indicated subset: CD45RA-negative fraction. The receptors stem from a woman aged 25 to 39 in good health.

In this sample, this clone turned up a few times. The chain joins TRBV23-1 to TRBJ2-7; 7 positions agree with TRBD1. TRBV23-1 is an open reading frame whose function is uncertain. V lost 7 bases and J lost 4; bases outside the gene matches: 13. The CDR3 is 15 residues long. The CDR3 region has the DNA TGCGCCAGCATTTTCTCCGGGACAGAAGAGTACGAGCAGTACTTC. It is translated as CASIFSGTEEYEQYF.

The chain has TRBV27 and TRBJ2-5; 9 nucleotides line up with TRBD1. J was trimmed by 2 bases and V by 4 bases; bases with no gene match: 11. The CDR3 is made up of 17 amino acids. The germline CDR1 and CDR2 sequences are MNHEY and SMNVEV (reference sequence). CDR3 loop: CASSSFGTGILQETQYF. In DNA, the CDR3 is TGTGCCAGCAGTTCCTTCGGGACAGGGATACTTCAAGAGACCCAGTACTTC.

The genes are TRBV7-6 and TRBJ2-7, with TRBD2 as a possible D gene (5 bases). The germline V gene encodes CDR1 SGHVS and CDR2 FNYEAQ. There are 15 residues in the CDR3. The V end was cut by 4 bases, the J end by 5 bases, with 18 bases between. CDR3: CASSYILGERHEQYF. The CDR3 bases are TGTGCCAGCAGCTATATTCTTGGGGAGCGCCACGAGCAGTACTTC.

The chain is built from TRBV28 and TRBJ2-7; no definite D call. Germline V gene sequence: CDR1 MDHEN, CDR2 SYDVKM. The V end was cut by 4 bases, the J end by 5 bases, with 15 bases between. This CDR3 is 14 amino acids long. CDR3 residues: CASSSPIQAHEQYF. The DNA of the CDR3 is TGTGCCAGCAGTTCCCCAATCCAAGCCCACGAGCAGTACTTC.

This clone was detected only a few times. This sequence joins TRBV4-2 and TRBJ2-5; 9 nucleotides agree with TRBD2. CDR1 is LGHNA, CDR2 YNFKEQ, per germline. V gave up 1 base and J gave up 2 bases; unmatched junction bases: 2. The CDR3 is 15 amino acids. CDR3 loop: CASSQGLADQETQYF. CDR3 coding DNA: TGTGCCAGCAGCCAAGGACTAGCGGATCAAGAGACCCAGTACTTC.

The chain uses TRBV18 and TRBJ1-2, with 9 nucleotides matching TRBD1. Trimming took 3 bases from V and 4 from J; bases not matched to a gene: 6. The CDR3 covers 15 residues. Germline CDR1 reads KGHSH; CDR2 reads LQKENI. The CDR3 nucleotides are TGTGCCAGCTCACCTACAGGGGGCGCCGGCTATGGCTACACCTTC. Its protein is CASSPTGGAGYGYTF.

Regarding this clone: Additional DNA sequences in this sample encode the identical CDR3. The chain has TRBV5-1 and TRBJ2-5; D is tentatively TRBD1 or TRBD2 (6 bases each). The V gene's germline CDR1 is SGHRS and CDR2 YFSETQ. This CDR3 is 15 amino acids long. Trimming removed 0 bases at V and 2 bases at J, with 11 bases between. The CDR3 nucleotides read TGCGCCAGCAGCTTGGCGTTAGGGGGGCAAGAGACCCAGTACTTC. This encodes CASSLALGGQETQYF.

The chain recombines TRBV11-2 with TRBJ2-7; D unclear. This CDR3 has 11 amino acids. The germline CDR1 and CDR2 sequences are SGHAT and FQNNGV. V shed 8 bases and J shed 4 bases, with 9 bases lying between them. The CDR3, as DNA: TGTGCCAGCCTCGTTGATTACGAGCAGTACTTC. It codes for CASLVDYEQYF.

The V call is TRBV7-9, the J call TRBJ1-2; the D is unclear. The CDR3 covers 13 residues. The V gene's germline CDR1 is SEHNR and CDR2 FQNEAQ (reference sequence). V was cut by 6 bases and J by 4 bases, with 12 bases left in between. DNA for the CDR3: TGTGCCAGCAGGCCTGCCGGCGGCTATGGCTACACCTTC. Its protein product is CASRPAGGYGYTF.

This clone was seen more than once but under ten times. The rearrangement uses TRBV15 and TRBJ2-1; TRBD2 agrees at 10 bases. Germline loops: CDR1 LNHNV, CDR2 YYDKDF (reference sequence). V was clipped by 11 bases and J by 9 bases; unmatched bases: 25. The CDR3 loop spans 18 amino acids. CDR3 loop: CASKPRTSGSMRSSEQFF. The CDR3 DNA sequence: TGTGCCTCAAAACCGAGGACTAGCGGCAGTATGCGCTCTTCTGAGCAGTTCTTC.

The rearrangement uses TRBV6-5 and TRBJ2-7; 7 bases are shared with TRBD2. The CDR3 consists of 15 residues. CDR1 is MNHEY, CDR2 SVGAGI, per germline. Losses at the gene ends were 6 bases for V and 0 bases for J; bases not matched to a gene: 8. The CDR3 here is CASRREGLTSYEQYF. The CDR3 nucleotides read TGTGCCAGCAGGAGGGAGGGTCTTACCTCCTACGAGCAGTACTTC.